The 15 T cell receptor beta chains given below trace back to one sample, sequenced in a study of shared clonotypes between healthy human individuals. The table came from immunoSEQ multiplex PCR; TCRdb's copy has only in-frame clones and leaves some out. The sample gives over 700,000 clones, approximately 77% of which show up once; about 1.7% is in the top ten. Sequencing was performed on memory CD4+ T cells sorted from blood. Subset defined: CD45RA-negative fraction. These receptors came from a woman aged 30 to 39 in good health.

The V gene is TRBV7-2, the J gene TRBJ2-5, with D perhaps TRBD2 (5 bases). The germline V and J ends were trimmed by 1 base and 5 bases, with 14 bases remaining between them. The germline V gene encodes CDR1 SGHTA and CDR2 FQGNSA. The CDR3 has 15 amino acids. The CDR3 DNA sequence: TGTGCCAGCAGCTTAGATAGCGAGCCCCGGGAGACCCAGTACTTC. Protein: CASSLDSEPRETQYF.

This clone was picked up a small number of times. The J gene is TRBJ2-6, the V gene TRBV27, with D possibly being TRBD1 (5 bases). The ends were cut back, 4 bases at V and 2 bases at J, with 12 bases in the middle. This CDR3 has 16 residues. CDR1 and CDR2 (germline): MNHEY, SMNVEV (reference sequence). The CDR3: CASSSNRLTGANVLTF. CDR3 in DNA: TGTGCCAGCAGTTCTAACAGGTTGACTGGGGCCAACGTCCTGACTTTC.

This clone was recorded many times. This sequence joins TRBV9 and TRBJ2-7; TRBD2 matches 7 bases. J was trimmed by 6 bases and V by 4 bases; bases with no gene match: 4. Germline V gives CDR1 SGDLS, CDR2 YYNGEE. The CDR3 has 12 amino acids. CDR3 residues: CASSSGEGEQYF. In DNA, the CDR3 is TGTGCCAGCAGCTCGGGGGAGGGCGAGCAGTACTTC.

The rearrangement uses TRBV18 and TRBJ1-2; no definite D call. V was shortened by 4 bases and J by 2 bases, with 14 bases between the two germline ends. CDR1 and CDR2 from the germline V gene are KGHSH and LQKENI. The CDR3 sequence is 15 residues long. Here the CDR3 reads CASSLRAGRNYGYTF. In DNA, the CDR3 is TGTGCCAGCTCACTCCGTGCCGGACGGAACTATGGCTACACCTTC. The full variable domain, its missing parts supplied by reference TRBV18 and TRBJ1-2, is NAGVMQNPRHLVRRRGQEARLRCSPMKGHSHVYWYRQLPEEGLKFMVYLQKENIIDESGMPKERFSAEFPKEGPSILRIQQVVRGDSAAYFCASSLRAGRNYGYTFGSGTRLTVV.

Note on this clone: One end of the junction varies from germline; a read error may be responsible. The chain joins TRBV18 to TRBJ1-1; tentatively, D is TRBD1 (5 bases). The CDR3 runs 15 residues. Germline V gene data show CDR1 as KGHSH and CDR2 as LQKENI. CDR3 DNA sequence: TGTGCCAGCTCACCAGGGGGGACTCCCAACAGTGAAGCTTTCTTT. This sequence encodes CASSPGGTPNSEAFF.

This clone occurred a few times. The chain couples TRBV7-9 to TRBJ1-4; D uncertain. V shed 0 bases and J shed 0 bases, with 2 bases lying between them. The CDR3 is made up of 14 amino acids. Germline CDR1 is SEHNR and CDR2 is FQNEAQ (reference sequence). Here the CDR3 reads CASSLAATNEKLFF. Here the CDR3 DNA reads TGTGCCAGCAGCTTAGCGGCAACTAATGAAAAACTGTTTTTT.

CDR3 nucleotides: TGTGCCAGCAGTCCTTCGGCTAGCGGGAGGGCCGCCGAGCAGTTCTTC. Translation: CASSPSASGRAAEQFF. V usage is TRBV2 and J usage is TRBJ2-1, with 12 bases that match TRBD2. The junction had 12 bases not matched to a gene; V was cut back by 5 bases and J by 10 bases. This CDR3 has 16 amino acids. Germline CDR1 and CDR2: SNHLY and FYNNEI.

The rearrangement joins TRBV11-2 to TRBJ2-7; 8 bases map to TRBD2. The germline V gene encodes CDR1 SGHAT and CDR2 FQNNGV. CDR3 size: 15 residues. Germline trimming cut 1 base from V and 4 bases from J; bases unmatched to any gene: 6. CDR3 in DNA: TGTGCCAGCAGCTTAGCGGCGGGAGGTAGATACGAGCAGTACTTC. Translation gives CASSLAAGGRYEQYF.

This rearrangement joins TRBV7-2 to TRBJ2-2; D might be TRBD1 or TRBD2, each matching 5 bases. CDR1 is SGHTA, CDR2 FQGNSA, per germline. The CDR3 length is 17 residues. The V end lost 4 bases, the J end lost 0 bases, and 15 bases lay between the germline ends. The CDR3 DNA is TGTGCCAGCAGCTACCAGGGACGGGGTCCGAACACCGGGGAGCTGTTTTTT. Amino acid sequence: CASSYQGRGPNTGELFF.

The CDR3 region has the DNA TGTGCCAGCTCACCCGCCGGCAGCAACAATCAGCCCCAGCATTTT. Protein product: CASSPAGSNNQPQHF. The chain uses TRBV18 and TRBJ1-5, with D hard to call. CDR1 and CDR2 from the germline V gene are KGHSH and LQKENI. CDR3 length equals 15 residues. V shed 3 bases and J shed 3 bases, with 12 bases lying between them.

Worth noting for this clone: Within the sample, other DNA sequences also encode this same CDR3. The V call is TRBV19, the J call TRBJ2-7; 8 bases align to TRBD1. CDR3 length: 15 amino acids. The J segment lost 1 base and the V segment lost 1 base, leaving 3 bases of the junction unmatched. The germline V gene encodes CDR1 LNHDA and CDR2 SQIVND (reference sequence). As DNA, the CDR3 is TGTGCCAGTAGTATAGGGACAGGGCTATCCTACGAGCAGTACTTC. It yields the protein CASSIGTGLSYEQYF.

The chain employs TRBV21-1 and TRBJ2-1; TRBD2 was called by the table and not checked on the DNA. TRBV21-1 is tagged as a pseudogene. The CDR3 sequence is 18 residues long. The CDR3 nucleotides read TGTGCCAGCAGCTTACGGAGTGGGGGGGAGGGCCGGTATAATGAGCAGTTCTTC. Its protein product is CASSLRSGGEGRYNEQFF.

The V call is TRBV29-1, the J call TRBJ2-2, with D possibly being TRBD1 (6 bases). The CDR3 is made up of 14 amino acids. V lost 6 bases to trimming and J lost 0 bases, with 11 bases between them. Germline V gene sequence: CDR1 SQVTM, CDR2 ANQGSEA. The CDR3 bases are TGCAGCGTGGCACAGGGCCCGAACACCGGGGAGCTGTTTTTT. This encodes CSVAQGPNTGELFF.

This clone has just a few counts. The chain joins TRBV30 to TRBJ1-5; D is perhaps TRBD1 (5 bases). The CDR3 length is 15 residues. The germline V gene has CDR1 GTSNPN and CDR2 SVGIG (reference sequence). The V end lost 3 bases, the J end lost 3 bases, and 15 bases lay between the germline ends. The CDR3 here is CAWSPGHGPNQPQHF. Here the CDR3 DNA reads TGTGCCTGGAGCCCTGGACACGGACCCAATCAGCCCCAGCATTTT.

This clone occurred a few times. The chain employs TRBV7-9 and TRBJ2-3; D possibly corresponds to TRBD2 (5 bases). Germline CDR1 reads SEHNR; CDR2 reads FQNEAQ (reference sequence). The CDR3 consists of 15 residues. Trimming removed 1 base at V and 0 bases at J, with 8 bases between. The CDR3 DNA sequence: TGTGCCAGCAGCTTAGACGGGGTGAGCACAGATACGCAGTATTTT. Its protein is CASSLDGVSTDTQYF.